The sequence of this TCR beta chain was determined in a study of post-analysis software for immune sequencing data. Whole-study context: Recorded subtypes: relapsing-remitting, secondary progressive, progressive-relapsing; some patients unannotated. Study-level points and caveats: People with multiple sclerosis had a significantly lower normalized Chao1 diversity than controls did. By F measure, samples from a shared preparation batch strongly co-clustered.

This clonotype was picked up a small number of times. Antigen: not known. Carried by the TCR beta cDNA libraries were unique molecular identifiers. Around 500,000 cDNA molecules were obtained per 1 to 10 million input T cells. One entry per CDR3 protein results from TCRdb running MiXCR on the PCR reads. The sample comprises fewer than 850,000 distinct CDR3 sequences, around 45% of which are singletons, and roughly 4.5% rests with the top ten. Sequencing input: blood. The TCR sequence derives from a girl aged 5 to 17 with multiple sclerosis.

DNA of the CDR3: TGTGCCAGCAGTCAACAGGGGCCGCAAAACATTCAGTACTTC. Encoded protein: CASSQQGPQNIQYF. This sequence joins TRBV6-6 and TRBJ2-4, with 7 bases that match TRBD1. Germline CDR1 MNHNY, CDR2 SVGAGI (reference sequence). V trimming: 5 bases; J trimming: 5 bases; junction bases outside the gene matches: 6. The CDR3 is made up of 14 amino acids.